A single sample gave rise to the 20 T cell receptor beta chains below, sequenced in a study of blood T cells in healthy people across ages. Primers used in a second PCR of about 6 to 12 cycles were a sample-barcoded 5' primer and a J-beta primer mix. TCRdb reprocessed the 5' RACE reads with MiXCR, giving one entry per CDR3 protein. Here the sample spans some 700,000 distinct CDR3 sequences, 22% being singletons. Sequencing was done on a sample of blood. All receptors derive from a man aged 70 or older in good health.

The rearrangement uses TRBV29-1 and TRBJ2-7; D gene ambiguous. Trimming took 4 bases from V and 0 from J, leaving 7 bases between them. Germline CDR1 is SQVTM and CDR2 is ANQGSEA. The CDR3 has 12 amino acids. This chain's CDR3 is CSVVGSSYEQYF. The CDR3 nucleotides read TGCAGCGTTGTGGGTAGCTCCTACGAGCAGTACTTC.

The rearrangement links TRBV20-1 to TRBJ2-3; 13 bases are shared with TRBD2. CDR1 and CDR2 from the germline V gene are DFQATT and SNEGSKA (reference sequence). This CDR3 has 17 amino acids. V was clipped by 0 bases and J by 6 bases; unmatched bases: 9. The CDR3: CSARDLGLAGVRDTQYF. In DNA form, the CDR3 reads TGCAGTGCTAGAGATCTTGGACTAGCGGGAGTCAGGGATACGCAGTATTTT.

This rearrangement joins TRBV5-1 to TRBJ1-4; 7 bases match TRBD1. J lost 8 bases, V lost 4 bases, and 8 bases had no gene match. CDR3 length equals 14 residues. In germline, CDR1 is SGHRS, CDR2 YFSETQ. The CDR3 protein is CASSPRDSFEKLFF. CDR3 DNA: TGCGCCAGCAGCCCCCGGGACAGTTTCGAAAAACTGTTTTTT. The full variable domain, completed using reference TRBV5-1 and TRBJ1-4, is KAGVTQTPRYLIKTRGQQVTLSCSPISGHRSVSWYQQTPGQGLQFLFEYFSETQRNKGNFPGRFSGRQFSNSRSEMNVSTLELGDSALYLCASSPRDSFEKLFFGSGTQLSVL.

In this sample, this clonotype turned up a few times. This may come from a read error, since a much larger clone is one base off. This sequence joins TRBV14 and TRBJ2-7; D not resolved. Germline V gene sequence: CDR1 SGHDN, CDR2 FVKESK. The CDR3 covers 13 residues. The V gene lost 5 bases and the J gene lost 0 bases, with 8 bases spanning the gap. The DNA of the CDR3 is TGTGCCAGCAGCTTAGGGCCCTCCTACGAGCAGTACGTC. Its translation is CASSLGPSYEQYV.

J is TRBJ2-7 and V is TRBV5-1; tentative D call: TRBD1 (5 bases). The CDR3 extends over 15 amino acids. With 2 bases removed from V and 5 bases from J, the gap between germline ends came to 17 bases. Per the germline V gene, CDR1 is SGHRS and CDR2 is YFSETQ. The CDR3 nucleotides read TGCGCCAGCAGCTTCTCAGGGTGGGCCGGTGACGAGCAGTACTTC. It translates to CASSFSGWAGDEQYF. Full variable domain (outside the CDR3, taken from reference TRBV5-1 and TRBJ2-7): KAGVTQTPRYLIKTRGQQVTLSCSPISGHRSVSWYQQTPGQGLQFLFEYFSETQRNKGNFPGRFSGRQFSNSRSEMNVSTLELGDSALYLCASSFSGWAGDEQYFGPGTRLTVT.

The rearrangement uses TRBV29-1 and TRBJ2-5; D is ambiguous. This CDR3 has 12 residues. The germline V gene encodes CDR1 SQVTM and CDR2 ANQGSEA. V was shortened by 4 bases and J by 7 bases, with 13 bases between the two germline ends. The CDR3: CSVGSQAGTQYF. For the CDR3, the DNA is TGCAGCGTTGGGTCCCAAGCCGGGACCCAGTACTTC.

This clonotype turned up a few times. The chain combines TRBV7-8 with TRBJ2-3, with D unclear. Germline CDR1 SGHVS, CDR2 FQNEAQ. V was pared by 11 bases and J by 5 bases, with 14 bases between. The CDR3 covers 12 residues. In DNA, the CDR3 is TGTGCCGCAGCTGCGATGCTAGATACGCAGTATTTT. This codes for CAAAAMLDTQYF.

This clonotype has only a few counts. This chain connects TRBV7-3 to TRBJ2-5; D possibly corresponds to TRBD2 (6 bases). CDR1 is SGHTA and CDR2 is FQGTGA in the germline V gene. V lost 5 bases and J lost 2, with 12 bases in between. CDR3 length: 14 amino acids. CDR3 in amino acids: CASSRGILQETQYF. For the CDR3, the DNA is TGTGCCAGCAGCCGGGGGATATTACAAGAGACCCAGTACTTC.

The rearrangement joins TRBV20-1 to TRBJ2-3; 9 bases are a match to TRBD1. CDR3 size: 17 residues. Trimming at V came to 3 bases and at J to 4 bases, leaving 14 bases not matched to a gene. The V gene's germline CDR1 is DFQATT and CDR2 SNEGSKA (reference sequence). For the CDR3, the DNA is TGCAGTGCTAGGTCACCGGGACAGGGAGGTGATCCAGATACGCAGTATTTT. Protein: CSARSPGQGGDPDTQYF.

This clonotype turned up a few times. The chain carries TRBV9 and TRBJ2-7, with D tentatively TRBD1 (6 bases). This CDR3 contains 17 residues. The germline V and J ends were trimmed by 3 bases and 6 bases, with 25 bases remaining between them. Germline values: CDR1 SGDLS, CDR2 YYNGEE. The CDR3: CASSGPGTYVSVAEQYF. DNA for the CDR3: TGTGCCAGCAGCGGTCCTGGGACATACGTTTCCGTGGCCGAGCAGTACTTC.

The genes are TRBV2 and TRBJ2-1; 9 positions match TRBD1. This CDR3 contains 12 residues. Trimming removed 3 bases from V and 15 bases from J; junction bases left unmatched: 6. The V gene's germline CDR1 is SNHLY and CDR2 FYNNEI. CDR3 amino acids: CASSEGQGSPFF. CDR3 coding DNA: TGTGCCAGCAGTGAGGGACAGGGATCGCCGTTCTTC.

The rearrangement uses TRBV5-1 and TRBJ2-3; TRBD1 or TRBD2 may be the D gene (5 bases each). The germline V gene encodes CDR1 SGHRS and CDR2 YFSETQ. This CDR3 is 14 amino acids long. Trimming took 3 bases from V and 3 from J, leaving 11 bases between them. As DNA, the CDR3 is TGCGCCAGCAGCTCCGAGGGGCCGACAGATACGCAGTATTTT. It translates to CASSSEGPTDTQYF.

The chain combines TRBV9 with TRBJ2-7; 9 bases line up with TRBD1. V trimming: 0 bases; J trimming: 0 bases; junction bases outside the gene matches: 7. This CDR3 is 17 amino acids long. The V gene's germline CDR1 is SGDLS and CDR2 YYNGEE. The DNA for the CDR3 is TGTGCCAGCAGCGTAGACCCGGGACAGGGCCTCTCCTACGAGCAGTACTTC. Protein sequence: CASSVDPGQGLSYEQYF.

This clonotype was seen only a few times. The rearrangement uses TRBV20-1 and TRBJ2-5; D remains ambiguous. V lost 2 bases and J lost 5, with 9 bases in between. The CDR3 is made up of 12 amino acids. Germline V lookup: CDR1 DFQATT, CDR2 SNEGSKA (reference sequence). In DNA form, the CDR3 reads TGCAGTGCTAGAAGAGTTGTTGAGACCCAGTACTTC. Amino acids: CSARRVVETQYF.

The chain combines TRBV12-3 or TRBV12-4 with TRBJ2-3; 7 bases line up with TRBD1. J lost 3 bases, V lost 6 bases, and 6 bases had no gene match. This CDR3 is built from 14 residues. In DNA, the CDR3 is TGTGCCAGCAGCCAACTCAGGGGGACAGATACGCAGTATTTT. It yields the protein CASSQLRGTDTQYF.

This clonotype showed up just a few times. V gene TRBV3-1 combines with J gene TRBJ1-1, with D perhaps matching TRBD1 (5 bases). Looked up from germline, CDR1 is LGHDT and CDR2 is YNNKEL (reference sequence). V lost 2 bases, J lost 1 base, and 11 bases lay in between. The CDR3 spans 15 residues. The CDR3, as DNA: TGTGCCAGCAGCCAACCGACGGGGGGGAACACTGAAGCTTTCTTT. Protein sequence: CASSQPTGGNTEAFF.

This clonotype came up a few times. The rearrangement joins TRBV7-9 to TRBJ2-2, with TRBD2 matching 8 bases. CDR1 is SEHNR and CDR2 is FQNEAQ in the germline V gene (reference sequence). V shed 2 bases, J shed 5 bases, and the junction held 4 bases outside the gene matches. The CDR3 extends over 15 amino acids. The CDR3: CASSLSVAGTGELFF. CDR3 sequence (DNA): TGTGCCAGCAGCTTAAGTGTAGCGGGAACCGGGGAGCTGTTTTTT.

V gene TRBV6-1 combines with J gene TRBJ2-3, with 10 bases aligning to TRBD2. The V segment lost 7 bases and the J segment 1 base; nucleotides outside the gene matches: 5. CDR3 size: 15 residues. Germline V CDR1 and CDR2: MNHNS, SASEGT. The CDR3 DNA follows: TGTGCCAGCACTTACAGCGGGGGGGGCACAGATACGCAGTATTTT. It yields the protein CASTYSGGGTDTQYF.

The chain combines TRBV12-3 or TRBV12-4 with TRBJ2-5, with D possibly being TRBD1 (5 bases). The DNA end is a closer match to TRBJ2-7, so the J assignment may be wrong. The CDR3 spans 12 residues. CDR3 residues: CASSRQLYEQYF. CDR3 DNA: TGTGCCAGCAGTCGACAGCTCTACGAGCAGTACTTC.

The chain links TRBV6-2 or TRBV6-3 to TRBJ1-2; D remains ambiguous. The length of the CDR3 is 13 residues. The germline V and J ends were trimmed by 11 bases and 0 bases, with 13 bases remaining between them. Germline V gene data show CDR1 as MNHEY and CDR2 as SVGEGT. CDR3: CAGRRVTNYGYTF. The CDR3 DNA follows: TGTGCCGGCCGCCGGGTGACTAACTATGGCTACACCTTC.